Listed below are T cell receptor beta chains from one sample, sequenced in a study of cytomegalovirus exposure and HLA in healthy donors. TCRdb keeps only in-frame clones here, not all; method: immunoSEQ multiplex PCR. The sample lists 46,000 or so clones, 55% to 75% seen once, with approximately 12% in the top ten. The sequenced sample consisted of PBMCs. All receptors come from a man aged 55 to 70 in good health and CMV-seropositive. Each CDR3 is given with its conserved first and last residue. Fields, in order: clone size, V gene, J gene, D gene, CDR3 protein, CDR3 DNA. The D gene is left open where the match is weak. The size entry is marked missing in some rows and otherwise reads once, few, many or a size class.

NA,TRBV6-5,TRBJ2-4,NA,CASSTTGWGIQYF,TGTGCCAGCAGTACAACAGGGTGGGGCATTCAGTACTTC
NA,TRBV6-5,TRBJ2-1,TRBD2,CASSSGTSNMINEQFF,TGTGCCAGCAGTTCCGGGACTAGCAACATGATCAATGAGCAGTTCTTC
NA,TRBV28,TRBJ2-7,TRBD1,CASYPTGTGSSYEQYF,TGTGCCAGCTACCCCACCGGGACAGGGAGCTCCTACGAGCAGTACTTC
NA,TRBV5-4,TRBJ2-5,NA,CASSRTAGEETQYF,TGTGCCAGCAGCCGAACCGCAGGGGAGGAGACCCAGTACTTC
NA,TRBV19,TRBJ2-5,NA,CASSIAGPGNPETQYF,TGTGCCAGTAGTATAGCCGGCCCCGGGAATCCGGAGACCCAGTACTTC
NA,TRBV28,TRBJ2-5,TRBD2,CASSLLAGRQETQYF,TGTGCCAGCAGTTTACTAGCGGGCCGCCAAGAGACCCAGTACTTC
NA,TRBV11-3,TRBJ2-7,NA,CASSSGIAYEQYF,TGTGCCAGCAGCTCCGGGATCGCCTACGAGCAGTACTTC
few,TRBV7-2,TRBJ2-2,NA,CASSFRTGELFF,TGTGCCAGCAGCTTTAGAACCGGGGAGCTGTTTTTT
NA,TRBV4-1,TRBJ2-3,TRBD2,CASSQARVQREGRASPSDTQYF,TGCGCCAGCAGCCAAGCTCGGGTCCAGCGGGAGGGCCGGGCGTCTCCTAGCGATACGCAGTATTTT
few,TRBV18,TRBJ1-1,NA,CASSPREVLDTEAFF,TGTGCCAGCTCACCCCGGGAGGTACTGGACACTGAAGCTTTCTTT
NA,TRBV7-2,TRBJ1-4,NA,CASSSYRDKNEKLFF,TGTGCCAGCAGCTCCTACAGGGACAAGAATGAAAAACTGTTTTTT
NA,TRBV18,TRBJ2-5,NA,CASSHRDTQETQYF,TGTGCCAGCTCACACCGGGACACACAAGAGACCCAGTACTTC
few,TRBV10-3,TRBJ2-7,TRBD1,CAISPRVGTGRSSYEQYF,TGTGCCATCAGCCCCAGGGTGGGGACAGGGCGAAGCTCCTACGAGCAGTACTTC
NA,TRBV11-2,TRBJ2-2,TRBD1,CASSPGTGNTGELFF,TGTGCCAGCAGCCCCGGGACAGGGAATACCGGGGAGCTGTTTTTT
NA,TRBV19,TRBJ2-1,NA,CASRRREVSYNEQFF,TGTGCCAGTAGAAGGAGAGAGGTCTCCTACAATGAGCAGTTCTTC
few,TRBV7-2,TRBJ2-1,TRBD1,CASSSQGGDEQFF,TGTGCCAGCAGCTCACAGGGGGGCGATGAGCAGTTCTTC
few,TRBV7-6,TRBJ2-7,TRBD1,CASSPTGFYEQYF,TGTGCCAGCAGCCCGACAGGGTTTTACGAGCAGTACTTC
NA,TRBV7-9,TRBJ2-3,NA,CASSLVHLSSSTDTQYF,TGTGCCAGCAGCTTAGTCCACCTATCGTCTAGCACAGATACGCAGTATTTT
NA,TRBV2,TRBJ2-7,NA,CASSDSLLYEQYF,TGTGCCAGCAGTGATTCTCTTCTCTACGAGCAGTACTTC
NA,TRBV9,TRBJ2-1,TRBD2,CASSRKEWEGRDEQFF,TGTGCCAGCAGCCGTAAAGAGTGGGAGGGTCGCGATGAGCAGTTCTTC
NA,TRBV4-3,TRBJ2-1,TRBD2,CASSHGLADDNEQFF,TGCGCCAGCAGCCACGGACTAGCGGACGACAATGAGCAGTTCTTC
NA,TRBV2,TRBJ1-4,TRBD1,CASIRQGATNEKLFF,TGTGCCAGCATAAGACAGGGGGCAACTAATGAAAAACTGTTTTTT
NA,TRBV6-6,TRBJ1-1,NA,CASSYGGGTEAFF,TGTGCCAGCAGTTACGGCGGTGGGACTGAAGCTTTCTTT
NA,TRBV2,TRBJ1-1,NA,CASQPGVGTEAFF,TGTGCCAGCCAGCCCGGGGTCGGCACTGAAGCTTTCTTT
NA,TRBV30,TRBJ2-2,NA,CAWSVLLQANTGELFF,TGTGCCTGGAGTGTACTGTTGCAGGCGAACACCGGGGAGCTGTTTTTT
few,TRBV6-1,TRBJ2-3,TRBD2,CASVLSGSTDTQYF,TGTGCCAGCGTACTTAGCGGGAGCACAGATACGCAGTATTTT
once,TRBV27,TRBJ2-7,TRBD2,CASSLDGRFNEQYF,TGTGCCAGCAGTTTAGACGGGAGGTTTAACGAGCAGTACTTC
NA,TRBV27,TRBJ2-3,NA,CASSSYRTDTQYF,TGTGCCAGCAGTTCCTACCGGACAGATACGCAGTATTTT
NA,TRBV7-2,TRBJ1-1,TRBD1,CASSPDRGGNTEAFF,TGTGCCAGCAGCCCGGACAGGGGTGGGAACACTGAAGCTTTCTTT
NA,TRBV6-7,TRBJ2-2,NA,CANGPGGELFF,TGTGCCAACGGTCCAGGGGGGGAGCTGTTTTTT
few,TRBV7-9,TRBJ2-1,NA,CASSPKGGRLNGQFF,TGTGCCAGCAGCCCCAAGGGGGGGCGTTTGAATGGGCAGTTCTTC
NA,TRBV4-3,TRBJ1-4,NA,CASSRVGGTNEKLFF,TGCGCCAGCAGCCGCGTGGGGGGGACCAATGAAAAACTGTTTTTT
NA,TRBV5-4,TRBJ1-1,NA,CASSLGGRRQDTEAFF,TGTGCCAGCAGCTTGGGGGGGAGGCGGCAGGACACTGAAGCTTTCTTT
NA,TRBV5-1,TRBJ2-7,NA,CASSLETVTCEQYF,TGCGCCAGCAGCTTGGAGACAGTTACCTGCGAGCAGTACTTC
NA,TRBV7-9,TRBJ2-7,NA,CASSPQGHEQYF,TGTGCCAGCAGCCCTCAGGGTCACGAGCAGTACTTC
NA,TRBV30,TRBJ2-3,NA,CAWSAGIKTSTDTQYF,TGTGCCTGGAGTGCCGGGATCAAGACTAGCACAGATACGCAGTATTTT
NA,TRBV6-6,TRBJ1-4,TRBD1,CASSRVGQGDEKLFF,TGTGCCAGCAGTCGAGTTGGACAGGGGGATGAAAAACTGTTTTTT
NA,TRBV19,TRBJ2-2,NA,CASSPSGRGGELFF,TGTGCCAGTAGTCCCTCCGGTCGCGGCGGGGAGCTGTTTTTT
NA,TRBV28,TRBJ2-7,TRBD2,CASRDGTSGTDEQYF,TGTGCCAGCCGCGACGGGACTAGCGGGACCGACGAGCAGTACTTC
few,TRBV14,TRBJ2-3,NA,CASSHPGRTDTQYF,TGTGCCAGCAGCCATCCTGGGAGGACAGATACGCAGTATTTT
NA,TRBV5-1,TRBJ1-4,NA,CASSPGIGPEKLFF,TGCGCCAGCAGCCCGGGAATAGGGCCGGAAAAACTGTTTTTT
NA,TRBV7-6,TRBJ2-7,TRBD2,CASSLGLTSGIHEQYF,TGTGCCAGCAGCTTAGGCCTGACTAGCGGGATCCACGAGCAGTACTTC
few,TRBV9,TRBJ2-3,NA,CASSVGPSTDTQYF,TGTGCCAGCAGCGTTGGGCCCAGCACAGATACGCAGTATTTT
NA,TRBV2,TRBJ2-4,TRBD2,CAGAGGGNIQYF,TGTGCAGGAGCGGGAGGAGGAAACATTCAGTACTTC
NA,TRBV30,TRBJ2-1,TRBD1,CAWSVLDRAQFF,TGTGCCTGGAGTGTATTGGACAGGGCGCAGTTCTTC
NA,TRBV18,TRBJ1-4,NA,CASSPLGGGVREKLFF,TGTGCCAGCTCACCCCTCGGGGGAGGGGTGAGGGAAAAACTGTTTTTT
NA,TRBV6-5,TRBJ1-6,NA,CASSFKTGGGSPLHF,TGTGCCAGCAGCTTCAAGACAGGTGGGGGATCACCCCTCCACTTT
NA,TRBV6-1,TRBJ2-7,NA,CASSSQGYEQYF,TGTGCCAGCAGCTCACAGGGCTACGAGCAGTACTTC
NA,TRBV28,TRBJ2-1,NA,CASRPGRRFVEQFF,TGTGCCAGCAGACCCGGGAGACGGTTCGTTGAGCAGTTCTTC
NA,TRBV19,TRBJ1-1,NA,CASSGAWGDTEAFF,TGTGCCAGTAGTGGTGCGTGGGGAGACACTGAAGCTTTCTTT